This record concerns one TCR beta chain sequence. These data come from a study of cytomegalovirus exposure and HLA in healthy donors. The primer mix had 60 Vbeta and 13 Jbeta primers. Produced via immunoSEQ multiplex PCR; TCRdb's table is partial and in-frame only. The sample yields about 120,000 clones, 70% to 85% seen once. The CDR3 has 17 amino acids. CDR1 MRHNA and CDR2 SNTAGT come from the germline V gene. Trimming pared 0 bases from V and 0 bases from J, leaving 9 bases between. J is TRBJ2-6 and V is TRBV6-4; D is unclear. The sequencing input was PBMCs. The receptor's source is a human donor in good health. CDR3 in amino acids: CASSDSSGGSGANVLTF. For the CDR3, the DNA is TGTGCCAGCAGTGACTCTTCCGGCGGCTCTGGGGCCAACGTCCTGACTTTC.